This T cell receptor beta chain was identified during a study of shared clonotypes between healthy human individuals. Sequencing was performed with immunoSEQ multiplex PCR; in TCRdb, only in-frame clones are kept and a portion is missing. The profile shows around 2,000,000 clones, over 85% of them singletons. The TCR was taken from a man aged 18-30 years in good health. Sequencing was carried out using naive CD4+ T cells sorted from blood. Subset denoted: CD45RA+ positively selected.

The CDR3 DNA reads as TGTGCCAGCAGCCCCGGGGGCCAAGAGACCCAGTACTTC. This encodes CASSPGGQETQYF. The V and J genes are TRBV7-3 and TRBJ2-5; possibly TRBD2 for D (6 bases). The CDR3 spans 13 residues. V was pared by 5 bases and J by 1 base, with 8 bases between. Germline V gene sequence: CDR1 SGHTA, CDR2 FQGTGA.